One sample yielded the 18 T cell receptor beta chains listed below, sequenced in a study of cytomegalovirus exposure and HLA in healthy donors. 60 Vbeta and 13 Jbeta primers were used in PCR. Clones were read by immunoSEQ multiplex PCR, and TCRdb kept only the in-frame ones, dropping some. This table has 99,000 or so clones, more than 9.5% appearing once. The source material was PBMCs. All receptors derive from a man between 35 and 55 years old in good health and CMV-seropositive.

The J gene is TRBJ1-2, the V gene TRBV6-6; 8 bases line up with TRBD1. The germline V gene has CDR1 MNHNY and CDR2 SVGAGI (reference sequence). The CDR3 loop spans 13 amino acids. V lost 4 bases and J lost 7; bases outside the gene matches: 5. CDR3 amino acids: CASSSDRAAGYTF. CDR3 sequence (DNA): TGTGCCAGCAGTTCGGACAGGGCCGCTGGCTACACCTTC.

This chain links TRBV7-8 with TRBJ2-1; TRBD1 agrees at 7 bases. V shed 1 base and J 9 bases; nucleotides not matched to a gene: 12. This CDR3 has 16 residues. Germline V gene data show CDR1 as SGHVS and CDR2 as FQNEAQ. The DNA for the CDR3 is TGTGCCAGCAGCTTAGGTCGGGACAGTCTTGTTTCTGAGCAGTTCTTC. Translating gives CASSLGRDSLVSEQFF.

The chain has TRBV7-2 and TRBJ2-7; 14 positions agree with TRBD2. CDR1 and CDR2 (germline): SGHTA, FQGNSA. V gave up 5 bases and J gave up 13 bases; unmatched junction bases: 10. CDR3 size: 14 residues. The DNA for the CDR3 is TGTGCCAGCAGCCCGGGACTAGCGGGGGCAGAAAACTACTTC. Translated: CASSPGLAGAENYF.

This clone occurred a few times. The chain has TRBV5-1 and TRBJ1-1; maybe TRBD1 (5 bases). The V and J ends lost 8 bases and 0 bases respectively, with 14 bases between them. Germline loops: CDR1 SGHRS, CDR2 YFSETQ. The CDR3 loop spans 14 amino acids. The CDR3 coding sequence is TGCGCCAGTCGCTTGAGGGGCATGAACACTGAAGCTTTCTTT. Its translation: CASRLRGMNTEAFF.

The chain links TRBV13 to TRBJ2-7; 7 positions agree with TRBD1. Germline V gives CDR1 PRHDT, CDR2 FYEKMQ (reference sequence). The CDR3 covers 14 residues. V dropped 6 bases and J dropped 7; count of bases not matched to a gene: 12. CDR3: CASSYTQQGSEQYF. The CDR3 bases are TGTGCCAGCAGTTACACACAACAGGGGAGTGAGCAGTACTTC.

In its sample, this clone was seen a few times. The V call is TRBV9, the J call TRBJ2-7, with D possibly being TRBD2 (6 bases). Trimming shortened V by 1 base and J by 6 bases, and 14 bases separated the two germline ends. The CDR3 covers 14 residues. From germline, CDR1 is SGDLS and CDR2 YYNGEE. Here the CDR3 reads CASSVNPVEGEQYF. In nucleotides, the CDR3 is TGTGCCAGCAGCGTAAATCCGGTGGAGGGCGAGCAGTACTTC. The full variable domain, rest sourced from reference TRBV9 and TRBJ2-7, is DSGVTQTPKHLITATGQRVTLRCSPRSGDLSVYWYQQSLDQGLQFLIQYYNGEERAKGNILERFSAQQFPDLHSELNLSSLELGDSALYFCASSVNPVEGEQYFGPGTRLTVT.

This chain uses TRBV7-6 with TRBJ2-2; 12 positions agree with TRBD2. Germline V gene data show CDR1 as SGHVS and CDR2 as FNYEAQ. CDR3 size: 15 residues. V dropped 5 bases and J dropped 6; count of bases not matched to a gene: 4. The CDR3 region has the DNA TGTGCCAGCAGCCAGACTAGCGGGAGAGCCGGGGAGCTGTTTTTT. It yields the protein CASSQTSGRAGELFF.

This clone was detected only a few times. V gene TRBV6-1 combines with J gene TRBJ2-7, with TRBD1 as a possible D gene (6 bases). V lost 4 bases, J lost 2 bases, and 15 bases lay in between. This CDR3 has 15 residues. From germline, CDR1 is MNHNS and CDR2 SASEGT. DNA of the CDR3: TGTGCCAGCAGTGTCGACAGGATTGGCCCCTACGAGCAGTACTTC. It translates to CASSVDRIGPYEQYF.

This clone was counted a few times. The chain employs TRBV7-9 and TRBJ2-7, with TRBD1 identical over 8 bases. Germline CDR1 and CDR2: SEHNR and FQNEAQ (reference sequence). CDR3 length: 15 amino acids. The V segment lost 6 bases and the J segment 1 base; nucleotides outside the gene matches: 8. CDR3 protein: CASSRLGDRSYEQYF. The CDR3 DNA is TGTGCCAGCAGTCGGTTAGGGGACAGGTCCTACGAGCAGTACTTC.

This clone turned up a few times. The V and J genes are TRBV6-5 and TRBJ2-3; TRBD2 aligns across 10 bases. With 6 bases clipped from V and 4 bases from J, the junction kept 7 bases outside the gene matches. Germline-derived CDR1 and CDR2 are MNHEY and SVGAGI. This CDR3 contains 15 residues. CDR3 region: CASRNEREGPDTQYF. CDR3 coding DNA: TGTGCCAGCAGAAACGAGCGGGAGGGACCAGATACGCAGTATTTT.

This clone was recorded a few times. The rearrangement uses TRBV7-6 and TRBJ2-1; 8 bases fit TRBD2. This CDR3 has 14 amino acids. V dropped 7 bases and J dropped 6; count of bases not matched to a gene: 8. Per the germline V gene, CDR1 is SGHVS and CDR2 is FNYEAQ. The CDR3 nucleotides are TGTGCCAGCACCCTTGCGGGAGGACTCAATGAGCAGTTCTTC. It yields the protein CASTLAGGLNEQFF.

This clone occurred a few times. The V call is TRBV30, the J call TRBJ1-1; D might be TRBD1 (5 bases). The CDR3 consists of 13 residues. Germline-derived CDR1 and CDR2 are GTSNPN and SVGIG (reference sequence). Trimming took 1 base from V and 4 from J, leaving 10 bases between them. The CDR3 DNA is TGTGCCTGGAGTGGGAGGGGTGTCACTGAAGCTTTCTTT. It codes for CAWSGRGVTEAFF.

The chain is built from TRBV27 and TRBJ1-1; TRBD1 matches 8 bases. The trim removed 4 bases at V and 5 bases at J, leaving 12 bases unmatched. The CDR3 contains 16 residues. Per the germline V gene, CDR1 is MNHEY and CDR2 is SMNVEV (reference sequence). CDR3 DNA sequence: TGTGCCAGCAGTTCTACCAGAGGCAGGGGGCGAACTGAAGCTTTCTTT. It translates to CASSSTRGRGRTEAFF.

In nucleotides, the CDR3 is TGTGCCAGCGGCACAGGGCCGGGTGGAGCTTTCTTT. Its protein is CASGTGPGGAFF. V usage is TRBV2 and J usage is TRBJ1-1, with D maybe TRBD1 (6 bases). Germline V gives CDR1 SNHLY, CDR2 FYNNEI. Trimming removed 8 bases at V and 10 bases at J, with 17 bases between. The CDR3 extends over 12 amino acids.

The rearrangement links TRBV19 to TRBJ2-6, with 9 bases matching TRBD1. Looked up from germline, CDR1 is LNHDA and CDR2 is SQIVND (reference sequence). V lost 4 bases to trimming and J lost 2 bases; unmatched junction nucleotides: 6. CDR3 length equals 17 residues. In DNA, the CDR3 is TGTGCCAGTAGTACCGGGACAGGGAGTACTGGGGCCAACGTCCTGACTTTC. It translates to CASSTGTGSTGANVLTF.

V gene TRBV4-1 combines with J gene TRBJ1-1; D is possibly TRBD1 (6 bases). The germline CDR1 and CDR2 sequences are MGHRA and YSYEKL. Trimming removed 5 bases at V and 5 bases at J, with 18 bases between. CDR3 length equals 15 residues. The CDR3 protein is CASSWRGGAYTEAFF. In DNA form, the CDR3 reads TGCGCCAGCAGCTGGCGGGGGGGCGCTTATACTGAAGCTTTCTTT.

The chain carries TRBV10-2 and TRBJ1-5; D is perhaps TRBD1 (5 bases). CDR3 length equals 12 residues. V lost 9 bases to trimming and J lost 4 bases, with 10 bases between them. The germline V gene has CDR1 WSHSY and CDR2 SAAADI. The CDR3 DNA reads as TGCGCCAGTGGGACTGGGAATCAGCCCCAGCATTTT. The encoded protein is CASGTGNQPQHF.

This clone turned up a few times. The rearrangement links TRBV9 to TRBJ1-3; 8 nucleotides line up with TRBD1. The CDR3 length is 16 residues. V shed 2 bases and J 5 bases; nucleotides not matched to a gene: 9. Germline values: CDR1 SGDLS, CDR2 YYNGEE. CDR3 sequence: CASSVRGDRNRNTIYF. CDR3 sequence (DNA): TGTGCCAGCAGCGTCCGAGGGGACAGGAACAGAAACACCATATATTTT.